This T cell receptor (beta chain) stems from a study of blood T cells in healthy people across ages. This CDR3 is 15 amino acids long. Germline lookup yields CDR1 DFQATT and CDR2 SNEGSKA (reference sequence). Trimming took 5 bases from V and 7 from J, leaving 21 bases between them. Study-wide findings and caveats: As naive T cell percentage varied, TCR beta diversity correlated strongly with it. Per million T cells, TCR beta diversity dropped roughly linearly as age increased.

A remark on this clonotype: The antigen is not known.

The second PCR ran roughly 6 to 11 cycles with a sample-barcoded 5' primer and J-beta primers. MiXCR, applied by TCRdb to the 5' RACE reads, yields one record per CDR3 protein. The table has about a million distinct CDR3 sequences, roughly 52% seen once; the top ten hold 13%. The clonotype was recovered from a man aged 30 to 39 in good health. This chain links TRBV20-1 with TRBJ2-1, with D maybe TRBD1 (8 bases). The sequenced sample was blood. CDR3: CSAVDRGLFMNEQFF. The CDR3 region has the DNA TGCAGTGCTGTAGACAGGGGACTATTCATGAATGAGCAGTTCTTC.